These 29 T cell receptor beta chains originate from one sample sequenced in a study of T-cell memory formation after mild COVID-19. In TCRdb, the 5' RACE reads were re-called with MiXCR into one record per CDR3 protein. The sample has approximately 300,000 distinct CDR3 sequences, approximately 19% seen once. Sequenced sample: PBMCs or a T cell subset sorted from them (not recorded which). All receptors derive from a man in his late teens or twenties who had mild COVID-19 (a few samples of this study predate the infection). Cell type and time point are not known.

The V gene is TRBV7-2, the J gene TRBJ1-2; 7 positions agree with TRBD1. Trimming took 6 bases from V and 8 from J; bases not matched to a gene: 9. This CDR3 region has 13 residues. The germline gives CDR1 SGHTA, CDR2 FQGNSA. The CDR3 DNA is TGTGCCAGCAGTTACCGGGACAGCCCAGGCTACACCTTC. Translated: CASSYRDSPGYTF.

The chain joins TRBV3-1 to TRBJ2-2; the D gene is possibly TRBD2 (5 bases). The V end lost 1 base, the J end lost 6 bases, and 12 bases lay between the germline ends. Germline V gives CDR1 LGHDT, CDR2 YNNKEL (reference sequence). The CDR3 totals 15 residues. The DNA for the CDR3 is TGTGCCAGCAGCCAAGGAGGGTTCGGTCCCGGGGAGCTGTTTTTT. Translation gives CASSQGGFGPGELFF. The full variable domain, in which reference TRBV3-1 and TRBJ2-2 provide the parts outside the CDR3, is DTAVSQTPKYLVTQMGNDKSIKCEQNLGHDTMYWYKQDSKKFLKIMFSYNNKELIINETVPNRFSPKSPDKAHLNLHINSLELGDSAVYFCASSQGGFGPGELFFGEGSRLTVL.

The chain has TRBV6-6 and TRBJ1-2; a possible D gene is TRBD1 (6 bases). Germline CDR1 and CDR2: MNHNY and SVGAGI (reference sequence). The V gene lost 2 bases and the J gene lost 8 bases, with 15 bases spanning the gap. CDR3 length: 14 amino acids. CDR3 DNA: TGTGCCAGCAGTTACGGCGCAGGGGTGGGCGGCTACACCTTC. Protein product: CASSYGAGVGGYTF.

This clonotype was seen only a few times. The chain uses TRBV21-1 and TRBJ2-7; TRBD1, the table's D call, lacks a check against the DNA. TRBV21-1 is a known pseudogene. This CDR3 region has 15 residues. Written as DNA, the CDR3 is TGTGCCAGCAGCAAAGGGGGCCAGGGGGTCCACGAGCAGTACGTC. Protein product: CASSKGGQGVHEQYV.

The rearrangement links TRBV6-5 to TRBJ2-5, with D possibly called TRBD1 or TRBD2 (5 bases each). Germline V gives CDR1 MNHEY, CDR2 SVGAGI. CDR3 length equals 15 residues. The V and J ends lost 4 bases and 5 bases respectively, with 17 bases between them. As DNA, the CDR3 is TGTGCCAGCAGTTCCCGTTGGGACCTCCGGGAGACCCAGTACTTC. Translating gives CASSSRWDLRETQYF.

The chain carries TRBV2 and TRBJ1-2; D ambiguous. The CDR3 has 13 residues. The germline V gene has CDR1 SNHLY and CDR2 FYNNEI. V was trimmed by 8 bases and J by 8 bases, leaving 18 bases between them. The CDR3 loop is CASSKEPLWGYTF. The CDR3, as DNA: TGTGCCAGCTCAAAGGAACCTCTATGGGGCTACACCTTC.

This clonotype was seen more than once but under ten times. The chain links TRBV12-3 or TRBV12-4 to TRBJ1-5; 10 positions agree with TRBD1. The CDR3 has 15 residues. The ends lost 6 bases at V and 3 bases at J; junction bases unmatched: 5. CDR3 nucleotides: TGTGCCAGCAGCTGGGGACAGGGGTCCAATCAGCCCCAGCATTTT. Translated, it gives CASSWGQGSNQPQHF.

V is TRBV7-3 and J is TRBJ2-2; D tentatively reads TRBD1 or TRBD2 (5 bases each). Trimming cost V 5 bases and J 0 bases, with 16 bases left between them. The CDR3 runs to 17 residues. From germline, CDR1 is SGHTA and CDR2 FQGTGA. The CDR3 nucleotides are TGTGCCAGCAGCCCCCAGTCCGGGGACGCGAACACCGGGGAGCTGTTTTTT. Translated: CASSPQSGDANTGELFF.

The sample holds a few counts of this clonotype. The rearrangement uses TRBV5-1 and TRBJ2-7; no definite D call. The germline V and J ends were trimmed by 0 bases and 2 bases, with 15 bases remaining between them. Germline values: CDR1 SGHRS, CDR2 YFSETQ. The CDR3 is made up of 16 amino acids. CDR3 loop: CASSLGPEGATYEQYF. CDR3 nucleotides: TGCGCCAGCAGCTTGGGTCCGGAAGGAGCTACCTACGAGCAGTACTTC.

V usage is TRBV7-8 and J usage is TRBJ1-2; no firm D call. Trimming pared 1 base from V and 8 bases from J, leaving 14 bases between. The CDR3 runs to 14 residues. Per the germline V gene, CDR1 is SGHVS and CDR2 is FQNEAQ. The CDR3, as DNA: TGTGCCAGCAGCTTAGGGAGGGATGCAAGCGGCTACACCTTC. Protein sequence: CASSLGRDASGYTF.

CDR3 in amino acids: CSALEDQGNQPQHF. CDR3 DNA: TGCAGTGCCCTAGAGGATCAGGGAAATCAGCCCCAGCATTTT. The chain has TRBV20-1 and TRBJ1-5, with a possible D match to TRBD1 (5 bases). This CDR3 is built from 14 residues. V lost 6 bases to trimming and J lost 4 bases, with 16 bases between them. Germline CDR1 DFQATT, CDR2 SNEGSKA (reference sequence).

The CDR3 coding sequence is TGTGCCAGCAGCTTAGCGCCGGGACAGGGTGTTCTAAGCACAGATACGCAGTATTTT. Residues: CASSLAPGQGVLSTDTQYF. This chain uses TRBV7-9 with TRBJ2-3; TRBD1 agrees at 9 bases. Germline V gene sequence: CDR1 SEHNR, CDR2 FQNEAQ (reference sequence). The CDR3 contains 19 residues. The junction had 10 bases not matched to a gene; V was cut back by 0 bases and J by 0 bases. Based on the CDR3 plus reference TRBV7-9 and TRBJ2-3, the full variable domain is DTGVSQNPRHKITKRGQNVTFRCDPISEHNRLYWYRQTLGQGPEFLTYFQNEAQLEKSRLLSDRFSAERPKGSFSTLEIQRTEQGDSAMYLCASSLAPGQGVLSTDTQYFGPGTRLTVL.

This chain connects TRBV7-9 to TRBJ2-7; D remains ambiguous. This CDR3 contains 14 residues. Looked up from germline, CDR1 is SEHNR and CDR2 is FQNEAQ (reference sequence). As DNA, the CDR3 is TGTGTGTGTGTGCGCGCCTCTGGTCCCGGCGAGCAGTACTTC. Its protein is CVCVRASGPGEQYF.

The rearrangement joins TRBV6-5 to TRBJ2-2, with 8 bases lining up with TRBD1. Per the germline V gene, CDR1 is MNHEY and CDR2 is SVGAGI. This CDR3 spans 17 amino acids. V dropped 6 bases and J dropped 4; count of bases not matched to a gene: 13. The chain's CDR3 is CASSRDRGTGPTGELFF. CDR3 in DNA: TGTGCCAGCAGCCGGGACCGCGGGACAGGCCCCACCGGGGAGCTGTTTTTT.

This clonotype occurred a few times. The CDR3 spells CSASPSGVGTGELFF. The CDR3 DNA reads as TGCAGTGCTAGTCCCAGCGGGGTTGGGACCGGGGAGCTGTTTTTT. This chain uses TRBV20-1 with TRBJ2-2; 7 bases map to TRBD2. Germline CDR1 reads DFQATT; CDR2 reads SNEGSKA (reference sequence). The CDR3 runs 15 residues. Trimming took 3 bases from V and 5 from J; bases not matched to a gene: 9.

This chain links TRBV6-5 with TRBJ1-2; tentative D call: TRBD1 (5 bases). This CDR3 is built from 14 residues. Per germline, CDR1 MNHEY and CDR2 SVGAGI. V was cut by 8 bases and J by 2 bases, with 15 bases left in between. CDR3 residues: CASARAGTNYGYTF. The DNA for the CDR3 is TGTGCCAGCGCCAGGGCGGGGACCAACTATGGCTACACCTTC.

The chain combines TRBV12-3 or TRBV12-4 with TRBJ1-1; D uncertain. The CDR3 sequence is 14 residues long. V lost 4 bases to trimming and J lost 0 bases, with 9 bases between them. Written as DNA, the CDR3 is TGTGCCAGCAGTTCCGGACGGTTGAACACTGAAGCTTTCTTT. Protein product: CASSSGRLNTEAFF.

The chain recombines TRBV4-1 with TRBJ2-1, with 8 bases fitting TRBD2. Germline V gene data show CDR1 as MGHRA and CDR2 as YSYEKL. The CDR3 length is 16 residues. Trimming cost V 1 base and J 4 bases; bases outside gene matches: 6. This chain's CDR3 is CASSQAPGLEYNEQFF. CDR3 nucleotide sequence: TGCGCCAGCAGCCAAGCGCCGGGACTAGAATACAATGAGCAGTTCTTC.

This clonotype was recorded a few times. The chain links TRBV10-3 to TRBJ1-1, with a possible D match to TRBD1 (6 bases). The CDR3 is 14 residues long. Germline CDR1 and CDR2: ENHRY and SYGVKD. Between the trimmed V and J ends, which lost 5 bases and 1 base, there was a span of 11 bases. This chain's CDR3 is CAISMAGANTEAFF. In DNA form, the CDR3 reads TGTGCCATCAGTATGGCAGGGGCGAACACTGAAGCTTTCTTT.

V and J are TRBV7-8 and TRBJ2-7; D is uncertain. Germline V gene data show CDR1 as SGHVS and CDR2 as FQNEAQ. This CDR3 region has 15 residues. V was pared by 1 base and J by 0 bases, with 10 bases between. DNA for the CDR3: TGTGCCAGCAGCTTAGGCGCGAGCCACTCCTACGAGCAGTACGTC. It specifies CASSLGASHSYEQYV.

This clonotype occurred a few times. The chain employs TRBV20-1 and TRBJ2-7; D is perhaps TRBD1 or TRBD2 (5 bases each). V lost 4 bases to trimming and J lost 4 bases, with 17 bases between them. In germline, CDR1 is DFQATT, CDR2 SNEGSKA (reference sequence). CDR3 size: 14 residues. CDR3 sequence reads: CSATGTTSPYEQYV. CDR3 DNA sequence: TGCAGTGCTACCGGGACCACCTCACCTTACGAGCAGTACGTC.

This clonotype was found once. J is TRBJ1-3 and V is TRBV10-3, with a tentative D call TRBD1 (5 bases). Germline CDR1 ENHRY, CDR2 SYGVKD. The CDR3 is made up of 14 amino acids. Trimming took 6 bases from V and 0 from J, leaving 9 bases between them. CDR3 bases: TGTGCCATCAGGGGGGACGGCTCTGGAAACACCATATATTTT. Translation: CAIRGDGSGNTIYF.

This clonotype has just a few counts. V usage is TRBV12-3 or TRBV12-4 and J usage is TRBJ2-2, with TRBD2 matching over 8 bases. CDR3 size: 14 residues. Trimming at V came to 7 bases and at J to 5 bases, leaving 6 bases not matched to a gene. CDR3 residues: CASTGGLSTGELFF. The CDR3, as DNA: TGTGCCAGCACGGGAGGGTTAAGTACCGGGGAGCTGTTTTTT.

The CDR3 region is CASSTTGTNTGELFF. Written as DNA, the CDR3 is TGTGCCAGCAGTACGACAGGGACCAACACCGGGGAGCTGTTTTTT. The chain uses TRBV7-3 and TRBJ2-2, with TRBD1 matching 7 bases. The V gene's germline CDR1 is SGHTA and CDR2 FQGTGA. The CDR3 has 15 residues. Unmatched junction bases numbered 6, after V lost 6 bases and J lost 2 bases.

The chain links TRBV18 to TRBJ2-2, with TRBD1 matching 7 bases. V shed 2 bases and J 1 base; nucleotides not matched to a gene: 4. Germline lookup yields CDR1 KGHSH and CDR2 LQKENI. CDR3 length equals 16 residues. The CDR3 is CASSPKTGRNTGELFF. CDR3 DNA sequence: TGTGCCAGCTCACCAAAGACAGGGAGGAACACCGGGGAGCTGTTTTTT.

The chain joins TRBV30 to TRBJ1-1; D not certain. V lost 8 bases and J lost 7, with 11 bases in between. The CDR3 totals 10 residues. Germline V gene lookup returns CDR1 GTSNPN and CDR2 SVGIG (reference sequence). The DNA for the CDR3 is TGTGCCGGTCTGGTAGGTGAAGCTTTCTTT. This translates into CAGLVGEAFF.

This chain links TRBV18 with TRBJ1-1; D remains ambiguous. Germline values: CDR1 KGHSH, CDR2 LQKENI. The CDR3 consists of 14 residues. V shed 2 bases and J shed 4 bases, with 11 bases lying between them. The DNA for the CDR3 is TGTGCCAGCTCACCATGGATCTCAGGCACTGAAGCTTTCTTT. Encoded protein: CASSPWISGTEAFF.

This clonotype has only a few counts. The J gene is TRBJ2-6, the V gene TRBV2, with D possibly being TRBD2 (5 bases). The CDR3 runs 14 residues. Per germline, CDR1 SNHLY and CDR2 FYNNEI. V lost 6 bases, J lost 2 bases, and 8 bases lay in between. In DNA form, the CDR3 reads TGTGCCAGCAGCACTAGGACTGGGGCCAACGTCCTGACTTTC. This gives the protein CASSTRTGANVLTF.

This clonotype showed up many times. J is TRBJ2-3 and V is TRBV6-2 or TRBV6-3; D remains ambiguous. The CDR3 sequence is 13 residues long. The V end was cut by 0 bases, the J end by 0 bases, with 1 base between. The germline gives CDR1 MNHEY, CDR2 SVGEGT. The CDR3 loop is CASSYSSTDTQYF. The CDR3 region has the DNA TGTGCCAGCAGTTACTCCAGCACAGATACGCAGTATTTT.